This T cell receptor (beta chain) was documented in a study of control samples from healthy donors and cancer patients. The table lists this clone with a few counts. Profiled with immunoSEQ multiplex PCR; TCRdb holds only in-frame clones, not every one. The sample lists 46,000 or so clones, over 85% occurring once. Germline V lookup: CDR1 LGHDT, CDR2 YNNKEL (reference sequence). The V end lost 3 bases, the J end lost 0 bases, and 18 bases lay between the germline ends. This CDR3 spans 17 amino acids. The origin of this receptor is a woman between 45 and 65 years old with head and neck cancer. The sequencing sample was made of PBMCs. The V call is TRBV3-1 (or the pseudogene TRBV3-2), the J call TRBJ2-7; D is perhaps TRBD1 or TRBD2 (5 bases each). The CDR3 DNA reads TGTGCCAGCAGCCATAGAGCAGGGACGTGGTCCTCCTACGAGCAGTACTTC. Residues: CASSHRAGTWSSYEQYF.